This entry lists 21 T cell receptor beta chains sequenced from one sample in a study of T cell responses to AZD1222 COVID-19 vaccine. This table comes from immunoSEQ multiplex PCR, and its TCRdb copy is limited to in-frame clones, with some not included. The repertoire has some 80,000 clones, around 90% of them found once; the top ten carry approximately 5.7%. Here the sequenced sample was peripheral blood, taken on day 0 of AZD1222 vaccination. Receptors originate from an adult in good health.

The V gene is TRBV4-1, the J gene TRBJ2-1; possible D gene TRBD2, 6 bases. V was cut by 1 base and J by 9 bases, with 10 bases left in between. This CDR3 contains 13 residues. Per the germline V gene, CDR1 is MGHRA and CDR2 is YSYEKL. The CDR3 sequence is CASSQVGGGEQFF. In nucleotides, the CDR3 is TGCGCCAGCAGCCAAGTCGGGGGAGGTGAGCAGTTCTTC.

The V and J genes are TRBV5-1 and TRBJ1-1, with D possibly matching TRBD1 (5 bases). This CDR3 spans 11 amino acids. V dropped 7 bases and J dropped 8 bases, with 12 bases sitting between them. Germline V gene lookup returns CDR1 SGHRS and CDR2 YFSETQ. For the CDR3, the DNA is TGCGCCAGCGCCGGGGCAGGGGAAGCTTTCTTT. This codes for CASAGAGEAFF.

The chain has TRBV6-5 and TRBJ1-1; D is uncertain. Per germline, CDR1 MNHEY and CDR2 SVGAGI. V was clipped by 10 bases and J by 3 bases, with 15 bases between them. The CDR3 extends over 13 amino acids. CDR3 sequence reads: CATNPGGDTEAFF. The DNA for the CDR3 is TGTGCCACCAACCCCGGCGGGGACACTGAAGCTTTCTTT.

J is TRBJ1-1 and V is TRBV12-3 or TRBV12-4; D remains unclear. V lost 1 base to trimming and J lost 4 bases, with 7 bases between them. This CDR3 comprises 13 residues. The CDR3: CASSLGRITEAFF. The CDR3 DNA sequence: TGTGCCAGCAGTTTAGGGAGGATCACTGAAGCTTTCTTT.

This chain links TRBV6-5 with TRBJ1-2; weak D call: TRBD1 (6 bases). V lost 6 bases, J lost 5 bases, and 16 bases lay in between. The CDR3 loop spans 14 amino acids. Germline CDR1 and CDR2: MNHEY and SVGAGI. CDR3 DNA: TGTGCCAGCAGCTCTCGGACAGATCCGTATGGCTACACCTTC. It codes for CASSSRTDPYGYTF.

This chain links TRBV7-9 with TRBJ2-4; TRBD2 matches at 13 bases. CDR3 length: 16 residues. Trimming at V came to 6 bases and at J to 2 bases, leaving 4 bases not matched to a gene. Germline V CDR1 and CDR2: SEHNR, FQNEAQ (reference sequence). The CDR3, as DNA: TGTGCCAGCAGGACGGGACTAGCGGGGCCCAAAAACATTCAGTACTTC. Protein product: CASRTGLAGPKNIQYF.

V usage is TRBV19 and J usage is TRBJ2-5, with D unresolved. The CDR3 covers 14 residues. Trimming cost V 2 bases and J 3 bases, with 10 bases left between them. Looked up from germline, CDR1 is LNHDA and CDR2 is SQIVND (reference sequence). The CDR3 coding sequence is TGTGCCAGTAGTATATTCGGCAGTAAAGAGACCCAGTACTTC. As protein: CASSIFGSKETQYF.

As for this clone: The junction differs from germline at one of its ends, possibly a read error. J is TRBJ1-2 and V is TRBV2; TRBD1 agrees at 9 bases. Looked up from germline, CDR1 is SNHLY and CDR2 is FYNNEI. The CDR3 totals 14 residues. The CDR3 sequence is CARRGTGSNYGYTF. The CDR3 coding sequence is TGTGCCCGCAGGGGGACAGGGAGTAACTATGGCTACACCTTC.

The chain couples TRBV9 to TRBJ2-3; 8 nucleotides line up with TRBD2. Germline assignment: CDR1 SGDLS and CDR2 YYNGEE. V trimming: 4 bases; J trimming: 1 base; junction bases outside the gene matches: 8. This CDR3 has 16 amino acids. CDR3 sequence: CASSPDGGVRTDTQYF. CDR3 in DNA: TGTGCCAGCAGCCCCGACGGGGGGGTCCGCACAGATACGCAGTATTTT.

This rearrangement joins TRBV6-1 to TRBJ1-1; no reliable D call. V was clipped by 2 bases and J by 0 bases, with 13 bases between them. Germline V CDR1 and CDR2: MNHNS, SASEGT. This CDR3 has 16 residues. The CDR3 here is CASSESGSTLNTEAFF. The CDR3 DNA follows: TGTGCCAGCAGTGAAAGCGGGTCTACTTTGAACACTGAAGCTTTCTTT.

V gene TRBV3-1 (or the pseudogene TRBV3-2) combines with J gene TRBJ2-3; D possibly corresponds to TRBD1 (5 bases). The ends were cut back, 2 bases at V and 4 bases at J, with 10 bases in the middle. This CDR3 is 14 amino acids long. Germline CDR1 and CDR2: LGHDT and YNNKEL (reference sequence). The CDR3 is CASSQWTRADTQYF. DNA of the CDR3: TGTGCCAGCAGCCAATGGACCAGGGCAGATACGCAGTATTTT.

This rearrangement joins TRBV7-3 to TRBJ2-7, with TRBD2 matching 15 bases. The germline gives CDR1 SGHTA, CDR2 FQGTGA. The CDR3 contains 17 residues. J was trimmed by 5 bases and V by 3 bases; bases with no gene match: 8. The CDR3 DNA reads TGTGCCAGCAGCTTGGGACTAGCGGGGGGCCAAGGCGACGAGCAGTACTTC. It specifies CASSLGLAGGQGDEQYF.

CDR3 loop: CASSPGGAGGRNEQFF. The CDR3 DNA sequence: TGTGCCAGCAGCCCCGGGGGTGCGGGGGGGCGGAATGAGCAGTTCTTC. The chain is built from TRBV7-3 and TRBJ2-1; 9 nucleotides match TRBD2. With V trimmed by 5 bases and J by 7 bases, 12 bases remained unmatched. Per the germline V gene, CDR1 is SGHTA and CDR2 is FQGTGA. This CDR3 contains 16 residues.

This chain connects TRBV3-1 (or the pseudogene TRBV3-2) to TRBJ1-1; no definite D call. V was cut by 1 base and J by 1 base, with 7 bases left in between. The CDR3 length is 14 residues. CDR1 and CDR2 from the germline V gene are LGHDT and YNNKEL (reference sequence). The CDR3 nucleotides read TGTGCCAGCAGCCAAGGACAAAAGAACACTGAAGCTTTCTTT. It encodes CASSQGQKNTEAFF.

The chain employs TRBV18 and TRBJ2-3; TRBD1 matches at 8 bases. CDR1 is KGHSH, CDR2 LQKENI, per germline. Losses at the gene ends were 2 bases for V and 5 bases for J; bases not matched to a gene: 9. The CDR3 is made up of 16 amino acids. The CDR3 nucleotides read TGTGCCAGCTCACCAAAGGACAGGGAGTTGCAAGATACGCAGTATTTT. Translating gives CASSPKDRELQDTQYF.

J is TRBJ1-1 and V is TRBV7-9; no definite D call. Trimming stripped 5 bases from V and 4 bases from J, with 11 bases between. Germline V gene lookup returns CDR1 SEHNR and CDR2 FQNEAQ (reference sequence). This CDR3 has 13 residues. CDR3 DNA sequence: TGTGCCAGCAGCCCCCCCGCAGGCACTGAAGCTTTCTTT. This gives the protein CASSPPAGTEAFF.

This clone was observed a few times. The rearrangement joins TRBV5-1 to TRBJ1-1; TRBD1 agrees at 9 bases. Germline assignment: CDR1 SGHRS and CDR2 YFSETQ. Losses at the gene ends were 4 bases for V and 0 bases for J; bases not matched to a gene: 13. This CDR3 region has 18 residues. The CDR3 nucleotides read TGCGCCAGCAGCCAAACAGGGGGCTTACCTCGAATGAACACTGAAGCTTTCTTT. Translation: CASSQTGGLPRMNTEAFF.

The rearrangement uses TRBV11-2 and TRBJ2-2; D is uncertain. The CDR3 loop spans 13 amino acids. Germline CDR1 is SGHAT and CDR2 is FQNNGV. Deletions cut 0 bases from V and 4 bases from J, with 3 bases between. The CDR3 DNA reads TGTGCCAGCAGCTTAGATTTCACCGGGGAGCTGTTTTTT. Translating it yields CASSLDFTGELFF.

The rearrangement joins TRBV5-1 to TRBJ1-1, with 11 bases aligning to TRBD1. CDR1 and CDR2 (germline): SGHRS, YFSETQ. CDR3 length: 16 residues. V lost 4 bases and J lost 1; bases outside the gene matches: 6. The CDR3 DNA follows: TGCGCCAGCAGCGGGGGGACAGGGGGACCGAACACTGAAGCTTTCTTT. Residues: CASSGGTGGPNTEAFF.

The chain couples TRBV7-9 to TRBJ1-5; D perhaps matches TRBD1 (5 bases). Deletions cut 0 bases from V and 1 base from J, with 13 bases between. The CDR3 runs to 17 residues. Germline lookup yields CDR1 SEHNR and CDR2 FQNEAQ (reference sequence). In nucleotides, the CDR3 is TGTGCCAGCAGCTTAGCGGGCGTCAGGGAGAGCAATCAGCCCCAGCATTTT. Translated: CASSLAGVRESNQPQHF.

The rearrangement joins TRBV6-2 or TRBV6-3 to TRBJ2-1; D gene ambiguous. The CDR3 sequence is 14 residues long. From germline, CDR1 is MNHEY and CDR2 SVGEGT. Deletions cut 5 bases from V and 0 bases from J, with 8 bases between. DNA for the CDR3: TGTGCCAGCAGTACACTTAGCTCCTACAATGAGCAGTTCTTC. This sequence encodes CASSTLSSYNEQFF.